The entry that follows covers one T cell receptor (beta chain) sequence. The sample belongs to a study of T cell changes during pregnancy in multiple sclerosis. V dropped 2 bases and J dropped 2 bases, with 6 bases sitting between them. The CDR3 is 13 amino acids. The germline V gene encodes CDR1 SGDLS and CDR2 YYNGEE. Sequenced by immunoSEQ multiplex PCR; TCRdb stores in-frame clones only, minus some. The repertoire holds about 36,000 clones, with roughly 91% as singletons. The chain is built from TRBV9 and TRBJ2-3; D remains ambiguous. This clonotype originated in a female donor in good health, enrolled as a control in a pregnancy study. The source material was CD4+ T cells from peripheral blood mononuclear cells, sampled in the second trimester of pregnancy. The CDR3 spells CASSVSPTDTQYF. The CDR3 nucleotides read TGTGCCAGCAGCGTGAGCCCCACAGATACGCAGTATTTT.